A single sample is the source of the 30 T cell receptor beta chains below, sequenced in a study of T cells after posttransplantation cyclophosphamide. The assay was immunoSEQ multiplex PCR, and TCRdb's table has in-frame clones only and misses some. The repertoire holds about 6,000 clones, with roughly 98% as singletons. Input material: memory CD4+ T cells sorted from PBMCs. The receptors derive from a man aged 35 to 55 in good health, CMV-negative, and a related stem cell transplant donor.

This clone was recorded once. The rearrangement joins TRBV11-2 to TRBJ2-5; maybe TRBD1 (5 bases). The germline V and J ends were trimmed by 1 base and 1 base, with 7 bases remaining between them. Germline CDR1 is SGHAT and CDR2 is FQNNGV. The CDR3 is made up of 14 amino acids. The CDR3 protein is CASSLGQTQETQYF. CDR3 sequence (DNA): TGTGCCAGCAGCTTAGGACAGACCCAAGAGACCCAGTACTTC.

The J gene is TRBJ2-1, the V gene TRBV19; the match to TRBD1 covers 7 bases. Germline CDR1 LNHDA, CDR2 SQIVND (reference sequence). With 3 bases clipped from V and 15 bases from J, the junction kept 11 bases outside the gene matches. There are 13 residues in the CDR3. The CDR3 nucleotides are TGTGCCAGTAGTATGTCGATTGACAGGGACCTGTTCTTC. Its translation is CASSMSIDRDLFF.

The gene calls are TRBV10-1 and TRBJ2-3; weak D call: TRBD1 (5 bases). CDR1 and CDR2 (germline): WNHNN, SYGVQD (reference sequence). The CDR3 sequence is 15 residues long. With 0 bases removed from V and 8 bases from J, the gap between germline ends came to 15 bases. CDR3 protein: CASSESNGVRGTQYF. The CDR3 region has the DNA TGCGCCAGCAGTGAGTCGAATGGAGTAAGGGGTACGCAGTATTTT.

The chain has TRBV5-4 and TRBJ1-1; the D is unclear. Germline CDR1 and CDR2: SGHNT and YYREEE (reference sequence). This CDR3 is 14 amino acids long. The germline V and J ends were trimmed by 2 bases and 1 base, with 9 bases remaining between them. CDR3 DNA: TGTGCCAGCAGCTTTGATACAAGGAACACTGAAGCTTTCTTT. It translates to CASSFDTRNTEAFF.

The chain recombines TRBV6-5 with TRBJ1-1; TRBD1 matches 7 bases. J lost 7 bases, V lost 6 bases, and 8 bases had no gene match. The V gene's germline CDR1 is MNHEY and CDR2 SVGAGI. The CDR3 consists of 13 residues. CDR3 bases: TGTGCCAGCAGACCAGGGGGTAGGGATGAAGCTTTCTTT. It encodes CASRPGGRDEAFF.

The chain links TRBV5-6 to TRBJ1-5, with unresolved D. Germline V lookup: CDR1 SGHDT, CDR2 YYEEEE. CDR3 length: 16 residues. V was trimmed by 3 bases and J by 7 bases, leaving 20 bases between them. This chain's CDR3 is CASSSRRGSLEQPQHF. The CDR3 DNA follows: TGTGCCAGCAGCTCCCGTCGCGGTTCCCTGGAGCAGCCCCAGCATTTT.

This chain uses TRBV6-1 with TRBJ1-5; no clear D gene. Germline assignment: CDR1 MNHNS and CDR2 SASEGT. The CDR3 totals 14 residues. V was trimmed by 5 bases and J by 4 bases, leaving 12 bases between them. The CDR3 DNA reads TGTGCCAGCAGTTCCGCCAGAGGGAATCAGCCCCAGCATTTT. Amino acid sequence: CASSSARGNQPQHF.

The V call is TRBV11-2, the J call TRBJ1-1, with 8 nucleotides matching TRBD1. Germline V lookup: CDR1 SGHAT, CDR2 FQNNGV. The V and J ends lost 8 bases and 0 bases, in that order; junction bases with no gene match: 20. This CDR3 has 19 amino acids. The CDR3 here is CASVAYRVARTGLNTEAFF. The CDR3 bases are TGTGCCAGCGTAGCTTATAGGGTCGCTCGGACAGGGTTGAACACTGAAGCTTTCTTT.

The rearrangement uses TRBV7-2 and TRBJ2-3; 8 nucleotides match TRBD2. The CDR3 sequence is 14 residues long. Per germline, CDR1 SGHTA and CDR2 FQGNSA. The V segment lost 4 bases and the J segment 4 bases; nucleotides outside the gene matches: 4. The CDR3 spells CASSSWTSPDTQYF. CDR3 sequence (DNA): TGTGCCAGCAGCTCCTGGACTAGCCCAGATACGCAGTATTTT.

This chain connects TRBV19 to TRBJ2-3; tentative D call: TRBD1 (8 bases). Trimming shortened V by 0 bases and J by 6 bases, and 16 bases separated the two germline ends. This CDR3 spans 16 amino acids. Looked up from germline, CDR1 is LNHDA and CDR2 is SQIVND (reference sequence). The CDR3 loop is CASSIEQGGTHDTQYF. In DNA form, the CDR3 reads TGTGCCAGTAGTATAGAACAGGGGGGGACGCACGATACGCAGTATTTT.

This rearrangement joins TRBV5-6 to TRBJ2-7, with unresolved D. V lost 1 base and J 0 bases, leaving 14 bases between the germline ends. Germline CDR1 reads SGHDT; CDR2 reads YYEEEE. The CDR3 is 16 amino acids. CDR3 residues: CASSLYGVKSSYEQYF. DNA for the CDR3: TGTGCCAGCAGCTTGTATGGAGTTAAAAGCTCCTACGAGCAGTACTTC. The full variable domain, rest sourced from reference TRBV5-6 and TRBJ2-7, is DAGVTQSPTHLIKTRGQQVTLRCSPKSGHDTVSWYQQALGQGPQFIFQYYEEEERQRGNFPDRFSGHQFPNYSSELNVNALLLGDSALYLCASSLYGVKSSYEQYFGPGTRLTVT.

The V call is TRBV2, the J call TRBJ1-5; D is perhaps TRBD1 (6 bases). V lost 7 bases and J 0 bases, leaving 22 bases between the germline ends. Germline CDR1 is SNHLY and CDR2 is FYNNEI. The CDR3 covers 18 residues. CDR3: CASKEGGLSEYSNQPQHF. The CDR3 DNA reads as TGTGCCAGCAAGGAGGGGGGGCTATCAGAGTATAGCAATCAGCCCCAGCATTTT.

This chain uses TRBV10-3 with TRBJ2-5, with 8 bases that match TRBD2. The germline V gene encodes CDR1 ENHRY and CDR2 SYGVKD. The CDR3 consists of 14 residues. Trimming removed 4 bases from V and 5 bases from J; junction bases left unmatched: 6. DNA for the CDR3: TGTGCCATCAGTGGGGTAGCGGGATGGGAGACCCAGTACTTC. This translates into CAISGVAGWETQYF.

The gene calls are TRBV25-1 and TRBJ2-2; 8 bases agree with TRBD1. Looked up from germline, CDR1 is MGHDK and CDR2 is SYGVNS. V was clipped by 4 bases and J by 7 bases; unmatched bases: 11. The CDR3 covers 16 residues. CDR3 DNA: TGTGCCAGCAGTGCCCTCCCAGGGGGCGCGGGCGGGGAGCTGTTTTTT. This translates into CASSALPGGAGGELFF.

The chain uses TRBV30 and TRBJ2-5; 9 positions agree with TRBD2. V was pared by 5 bases and J by 8 bases, with 12 bases of the junction left unmatched. The CDR3 sequence is 14 residues long. CDR1 and CDR2 from the germline V gene are GTSNPN and SVGIG (reference sequence). CDR3: CAWEGGSGSITQYF. As DNA, the CDR3 is TGTGCCTGGGAGGGAGGTAGCGGGAGTATCACCCAGTACTTC. The full variable domain, its missing parts supplied by reference TRBV30 and TRBJ2-5, is SQTIHQWPATLVQPVGSPLSLECTVEGTSNPNLYWYRQAAGRGLQLLFYSVGIGQISSEVPQNLSASRPQDRQFILSSKKLLLSDSGFYLCAWEGGSGSITQYFGPGTRLLVL.

The chain couples TRBV7-8 to TRBJ2-7, with 8 bases identical to TRBD2. With 2 bases clipped from V and 3 bases from J, the junction kept 9 bases outside the gene matches. The CDR3 extends over 16 amino acids. The germline CDR1 and CDR2 sequences are SGHVS and FQNEAQ. The CDR3 spells CASSLSSGLIGYEQYF. DNA of the CDR3: TGTGCCAGCAGCTTATCTAGCGGGCTAATCGGCTACGAGCAGTACTTC.

This clone was picked up one time. The chain combines TRBV19 with TRBJ1-5; 7 nucleotides match TRBD1. CDR1 is LNHDA, CDR2 SQIVND, per germline (reference sequence). Unmatched junction bases numbered 7, after V lost 7 bases and J lost 7 bases. CDR3 length: 13 residues. CDR3 nucleotide sequence: TGTGCCAGTAAAGAGGGGGCAGGCCAGCCCCAGCATTTT. This codes for CASKEGAGQPQHF. The full variable domain, completed using reference TRBV19 and TRBJ1-5, is DGGITQSPKYLFRKEGQNVTLSCEQNLNHDAMYWYRQDPGQGLRLIYYSQIVNDFQKGDIAEGYSVSREKKESFPLTVTSAQKNPTAFYLCASKEGAGQPQHFGDGTRLSIL.

The chain employs TRBV29-1 and TRBJ2-7; TRBD1 agrees at 8 bases. Germline CDR1 is SQVTM and CDR2 is ANQGSEA. This CDR3 spans 13 amino acids. The ends lost 3 bases at V and 3 bases at J; junction bases unmatched: 4. The CDR3 here is CSVDTGGVYEQYF. The CDR3 DNA follows: TGCAGCGTTGATACAGGGGGAGTCTACGAGCAGTACTTC.

The chain is built from TRBV7-3 and TRBJ2-1; the D is unclear. The CDR3 covers 15 residues. Trimming cost V 6 bases and J 4 bases, with 16 bases left between them. Germline V gene sequence: CDR1 SGHTA, CDR2 FQGTGA. CDR3 nucleotides: TGTGCCAGCAGGTCCGTGCGCGGCCGATACAATGAGCAGTTCTTC. Protein sequence: CASRSVRGRYNEQFF.

The chain has TRBV28 and TRBJ1-2, with 7 positions matching TRBD1. Germline CDR1 and CDR2: MDHEN and SYDVKM. With 6 bases clipped from V and 2 bases from J, the junction kept 3 bases outside the gene matches. This CDR3 is 13 amino acids long. CDR3 nucleotides: TGTGCCAGCAGAATGGACAGGAACTATGGCTACACCTTC. Protein product: CASRMDRNYGYTF.

The chain uses TRBV7-2 and TRBJ2-4; 10 nucleotides line up with TRBD1. Germline CDR1 is SGHTA and CDR2 is FQGNSA. The CDR3 length is 19 residues. Trimming removed 3 bases from V and 0 bases from J; junction bases left unmatched: 11. Here the CDR3 DNA reads TGTGCCAGCAGCTTGAGATCCGGGACAGGGGAACTAGCCAAAAACATTCAGTACTTC. It translates to CASSLRSGTGELAKNIQYF.

This clone was recorded once. The rearrangement links TRBV2 to TRBJ1-1; 7 bases fit TRBD1. J lost 2 bases, V lost 4 bases, and 7 bases had no gene match. The CDR3 is 15 residues long. Germline V gene lookup returns CDR1 SNHLY and CDR2 FYNNEI. The CDR3 DNA reads as TGTGCCAGCAGTGCGCGCCGGGACAGAAACACTGAAGCTTTCTTT. It specifies CASSARRDRNTEAFF.

The rearrangement joins TRBV19 to TRBJ1-2, with 7 bases fitting TRBD1. CDR1 is LNHDA, CDR2 SQIVND, per germline (reference sequence). This CDR3 has 14 amino acids. V lost 6 bases to trimming and J lost 3 bases; unmatched junction nucleotides: 7. This chain's CDR3 is CASSRGGAYYGYTF. In nucleotides, the CDR3 is TGTGCCAGTAGCCGAGGGGGCGCGTACTATGGCTACACCTTC.

The chain employs TRBV14 and TRBJ1-2; D may be TRBD1 (5 bases). Trimming shortened V by 5 bases and J by 6 bases, and 10 bases separated the two germline ends. The V gene's germline CDR1 is SGHDN and CDR2 FVKESK. The CDR3 extends over 12 amino acids. The CDR3 DNA reads as TGTGCCAGCAGCTCAACGACAGATGGCTACACCTTC. Translation gives CASSSTTDGYTF.

The genes are TRBV28 and TRBJ2-1; D remains unclear. The germline V gene has CDR1 MDHEN and CDR2 SYDVKM. V was clipped by 4 bases and J by 7 bases, with 8 bases between them. CDR3 size: 12 residues. CDR3 loop: CASSWAKNEQFF. In nucleotides, the CDR3 is TGTGCCAGCAGTTGGGCAAAAAATGAGCAGTTCTTC.

The rearrangement links TRBV5-8 to TRBJ1-2; 7 bases align to TRBD1. The V segment lost 0 bases and the J segment 7 bases; nucleotides outside the gene matches: 9. Germline loops: CDR1 SGHTS, CDR2 YDEGEE. CDR3 length: 15 residues. In DNA form, the CDR3 reads TGTGCCAGCAGCTTGGAGGCGGCCAGGGGGTTTGGCTACACCTTC. Its protein is CASSLEAARGFGYTF.

The chain combines TRBV14 with TRBJ2-1; D is possibly TRBD2 (6 bases). The V gene's germline CDR1 is SGHDN and CDR2 FVKESK. The CDR3 loop spans 19 amino acids. Trimming shortened V by 0 bases and J by 0 bases, and 18 bases separated the two germline ends. The CDR3 region has the DNA TGTGCCAGCAGCCAAGATCCGGTCCGGGAGACCCTCTCCTACAATGAGCAGTTCTTC. Its protein product is CASSQDPVRETLSYNEQFF.

The chain uses TRBV21-1 and TRBJ2-7; the D call of TRBD1 is as the table states it, not checked on the DNA. TRBV21-1 is classified as a pseudogene. The CDR3 contains 14 residues. The DNA for the CDR3 is TGTGCCAGCAGCAGTGGGGGACAGGGCCACGAGCAGTACTTC. Its protein is CASSSGGQGHEQYF.

This sequence joins TRBV6-5 and TRBJ1-1; TRBD1 matches 7 bases. Losses at the gene ends were 5 bases for V and 1 base for J; bases not matched to a gene: 4. The CDR3 extends over 14 amino acids. Per germline, CDR1 MNHEY and CDR2 SVGAGI. The CDR3 DNA reads TGTGCCAGCAGTACTCAGGGGGGGAACACTGAAGCTTTCTTT. This translates into CASSTQGGNTEAFF.

This chain connects TRBV30 to TRBJ2-2; maybe TRBD1 (5 bases). The V end was cut by 1 base, the J end by 3 bases, with 9 bases between. The CDR3 consists of 14 residues. Germline CDR1 reads GTSNPN; CDR2 reads SVGIG (reference sequence). The CDR3 sequence is CAWSGRVDTGELFF. The CDR3 nucleotides are TGTGCCTGGAGTGGCAGGGTCGACACCGGGGAGCTGTTTTTT. Full variable domain (missing parts from reference TRBV30 and TRBJ2-2): SQTIHQWPATLVQPVGSPLSLECTVEGTSNPNLYWYRQAAGRGLQLLFYSVGIGQISSEVPQNLSASRPQDRQFILSSKKLLLSDSGFYLCAWSGRVDTGELFFGEGSRLTVL.